This T cell receptor (beta chain) was sequenced in a study of blood T cells in healthy people across ages. The sample holds a few counts of this clonotype. CDR1 MNHEY and CDR2 SMNVEV come from the germline V gene (reference sequence). The CDR3 sequence is 16 residues long. Trimming took off 3 bases at V and 5 bases at J, with 19 bases between the two ends. Alongside a J-beta primer mix, a sample-barcoded 5' primer served in a second PCR lasting about 7 to 11 cycles. Via MiXCR, TCRdb re-called the 5' RACE reads, giving one row per CDR3 protein. This sample has around 940,000 distinct CDR3 sequences, with approximately 50% found just once.

This rearrangement joins TRBV27 to TRBJ2-5, with D maybe TRBD2 (6 bases). The clonotype was recovered from a woman between 55 and 75 years old in good health. Sequenced sample: blood. The CDR3 loop reads CASSLRVGSLVETQYF. CDR3 sequence (DNA): TGTGCCAGCAGTTTGAGGGTCGGGAGTTTGGTGGAGACCCAGTACTTC.